Listed here are 17 T cell receptor beta chains from one sample, sequenced in a study of T-cell memory formation after mild COVID-19. TCRdb redid the calling of the 5' RACE reads with MiXCR, one entry per CDR3 protein. The table lists some 450,000 distinct CDR3 sequences, about 19% of them singletons. The sample consisted of PBMCs or a T cell subset sorted from them (not recorded which). Every receptor here comes from an adult woman who had mild COVID-19 (a few samples of this study predate the infection). Cell type and time point are not known.

The gene calls are TRBV12-3 or TRBV12-4 and TRBJ1-2; 8 bases align to TRBD1. The CDR3 loop spans 15 amino acids. With 3 bases clipped from V and 4 bases from J, the junction kept 7 bases outside the gene matches. The CDR3, as DNA: TGTGCCAGCAGTTTGGGTGGCACAGGGGGCTATGGCTACACCTTC. It encodes CASSLGGTGGYGYTF.

This clonotype was observed a handful of times. The J gene is TRBJ1-4, the V gene TRBV20-1; TRBD1 matches 7 bases. Germline CDR1 is DFQATT and CDR2 is SNEGSKA (reference sequence). The CDR3 is made up of 14 amino acids. The junction had 1 base not matched to a gene; V was cut back by 3 bases and J by 0 bases. CDR3 DNA sequence: TGCAGTGCTAGGGACAGGCCAACTAATGAAAAACTGTTTTTT. Its translation: CSARDRPTNEKLFF.

This clonotype was observed at least ten times. The chain is built from TRBV5-1 and TRBJ1-1; D is unclear. CDR1 SGHRS and CDR2 YFSETQ come from the germline V gene. Trimming left V 1 base short and J 0 bases short, with 4 bases between. The CDR3 totals 13 residues. CDR3 bases: TGCGCCAGCAGCTTGACGGTGAACACTGAAGCTTTCTTT. It encodes CASSLTVNTEAFF.

This clonotype was recorded a few times. The J gene is TRBJ2-6, the V gene TRBV6-6, with 8 bases that match TRBD1. V trimming: 6 bases; J trimming: 8 bases; junction bases outside the gene matches: 6. CDR1 is MNHNY and CDR2 is SVGAGI in the germline V gene (reference sequence). This CDR3 spans 14 amino acids. Here the CDR3 reads CASRTGEGTNVLTF. The CDR3 DNA sequence: TGTGCCAGCAGGACAGGGGAAGGGACCAACGTCCTGACTTTC.

The chain has TRBV5-1 and TRBJ1-1, with D uncertain. V was pared by 4 bases and J by 1 base, with 11 bases between. This CDR3 has 14 residues. Germline lookup yields CDR1 SGHRS and CDR2 YFSETQ. The DNA for the CDR3 is TGCGCCAGCAGCGCAGACCCAGGGAACACTGAAGCTTTCTTT. Protein sequence: CASSADPGNTEAFF.

In this sample, this clonotype turned up a few times. This chain's CDR3 is CASSFPENEQFF. The CDR3 DNA sequence: TGTGCCAGCAGTTTCCCTGAGAATGAGCAGTTCTTC. This rearrangement joins TRBV12-3 or TRBV12-4 to TRBJ2-1; D gene uncertain. V lost 3 bases and J 7 bases, leaving 7 bases between the germline ends. This CDR3 contains 12 residues.

The chain carries TRBV4-3 and TRBJ2-1; 7 bases map to TRBD1. J was trimmed by 7 bases and V by 3 bases; bases with no gene match: 6. The CDR3 loop spans 14 amino acids. From germline, CDR1 is LGHNA and CDR2 YSLEER. The CDR3 loop reads CASSHRTGANEQFF. The CDR3 DNA reads TGCGCCAGCAGCCACCGGACAGGCGCAAATGAGCAGTTCTTC.

On this clonotype: Germline and junction disagree at one end, which may indicate a read error. CDR3 DNA sequence: TGCGCCAGCGGCTTAGGGGACACTGAAGCTTTCTTT. It specifies CASGLGDTEAFF. The rearrangement joins TRBV5-1 to TRBJ1-1; tentatively, D is TRBD1 (5 bases). From germline, CDR1 is SGHRS and CDR2 YFSETQ. CDR3 length: 12 residues.

V and J are TRBV5-8 and TRBJ1-5; D unclear. The germline CDR1 and CDR2 sequences are SGHTS and YDEGEE. Trimming took 0 bases from V and 3 from J, leaving 10 bases between them. CDR3 size: 15 residues. The DNA of the CDR3 is TGTGCCAGCAGCTTGGGGCAGAAAGTCAATCAGCCCCAGCATTTT. It translates to CASSLGQKVNQPQHF.

This chain joins TRBV30 and TRBJ2-7; no clear D. The CDR3 has 15 residues. Germline V gene sequence: CDR1 GTSNPN, CDR2 SVGIG (reference sequence). The V end lost 4 bases, the J end lost 0 bases, and 16 bases lay between the germline ends. The CDR3 loop reads CAWKSRYWSSYEQYF. CDR3 DNA: TGTGCCTGGAAGTCGAGGTACTGGAGCTCCTACGAGCAGTACTTC.

The chain has TRBV3-1 and TRBJ2-2; TRBD2 matches 9 bases. Germline V lookup: CDR1 LGHDT, CDR2 YNNKEL (reference sequence). The CDR3 runs to 15 residues. V lost 7 bases, J lost 3 bases, and 6 bases stayed unmatched. Written as DNA, the CDR3 is TGTGCCAGCAAGGGCCTAGCGGGGCACACCGGGGAGCTGTTTTTT. Translating it yields CASKGLAGHTGELFF.

This chain joins TRBV6-5 and TRBJ1-2; D gene uncertain. V gave up 10 bases and J gave up 2 bases, with 14 bases separating them. There are 13 residues in the CDR3. Germline lookup yields CDR1 MNHEY and CDR2 SVGAGI. The DNA for the CDR3 is TGTGCCACCTACGGCCCCAGAAACTATGGCTACACCTTC. Translating it yields CATYGPRNYGYTF.

The chain combines TRBV20-1 with TRBJ1-2; a weak D match, TRBD1 (5 bases). The germline V gene has CDR1 DFQATT and CDR2 SNEGSKA (reference sequence). The CDR3 loop spans 15 amino acids. The V and J ends lost 1 base and 2 bases respectively, with 14 bases between them. CDR3 in DNA: TGCAGTGCTAGAGGGGACCGAAACAACAACTATGGCTACACCTTC. Its protein is CSARGDRNNNYGYTF.

The rearrangement uses TRBV27 and TRBJ1-1; 9 bases line up with TRBD1. CDR3 size: 15 residues. V was pared by 6 bases and J by 9 bases, with 14 bases of the junction left unmatched. Germline V gives CDR1 MNHEY, CDR2 SMNVEV (reference sequence). CDR3 in amino acids: CASSFLVAGQGKAFF. For the CDR3, the DNA is TGTGCCAGCAGCTTCCTAGTGGCGGGACAGGGCAAAGCTTTCTTT.

This chain joins TRBV10-3 and TRBJ2-3; TRBD1 or TRBD2 may be the D gene (6 bases each). The length of the CDR3 is 15 residues. Trimming left V 8 bases short and J 0 bases short, with 15 bases between. Germline CDR1 reads ENHRY; CDR2 reads SYGVKD. CDR3 loop: CAIGTTGASTDTQYF. The CDR3, as DNA: TGTGCCATCGGGACGACGGGGGCTAGCACAGATACGCAGTATTTT.

The chain has TRBV9 and TRBJ1-4; D gene uncertain. Germline V gives CDR1 SGDLS, CDR2 YYNGEE. This CDR3 is 14 amino acids long. The germline V and J ends were trimmed by 0 bases and 5 bases, with 8 bases remaining between them. DNA for the CDR3: TGTGCCAGCAGCGTAGCCGGGGTGAATGAAAAACTGTTTTTT. This sequence encodes CASSVAGVNEKLFF.

The rearrangement uses TRBV7-8 and TRBJ2-1; no clear D. V was cut by 7 bases and J by 8 bases, with 12 bases left in between. Germline loops: CDR1 SGHVS, CDR2 FQNEAQ. This CDR3 is 12 amino acids long. CDR3 region: CASNLPGHEQFF. The CDR3 nucleotides are TGTGCCAGCAACCTCCCTGGCCATGAGCAGTTCTTC.